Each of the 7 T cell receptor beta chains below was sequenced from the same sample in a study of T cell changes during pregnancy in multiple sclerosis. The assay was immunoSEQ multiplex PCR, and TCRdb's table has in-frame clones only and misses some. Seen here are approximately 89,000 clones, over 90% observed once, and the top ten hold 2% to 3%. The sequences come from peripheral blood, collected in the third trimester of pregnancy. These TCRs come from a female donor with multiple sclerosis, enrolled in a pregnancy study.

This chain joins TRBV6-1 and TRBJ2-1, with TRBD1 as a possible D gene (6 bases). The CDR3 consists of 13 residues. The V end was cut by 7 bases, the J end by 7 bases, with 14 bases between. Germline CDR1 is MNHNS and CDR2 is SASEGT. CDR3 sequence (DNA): TGTGCCAGCACCACACAGGGTTTAAATGAGCAGTTCTTC. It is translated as CASTTQGLNEQFF.

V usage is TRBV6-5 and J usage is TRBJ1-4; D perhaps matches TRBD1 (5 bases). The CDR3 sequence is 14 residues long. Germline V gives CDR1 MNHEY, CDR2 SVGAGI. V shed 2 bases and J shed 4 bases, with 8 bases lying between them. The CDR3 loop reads CASSYGQGNEKLFF. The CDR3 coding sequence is TGTGCCAGCAGTTACGGCCAGGGTAATGAAAAACTGTTTTTT.

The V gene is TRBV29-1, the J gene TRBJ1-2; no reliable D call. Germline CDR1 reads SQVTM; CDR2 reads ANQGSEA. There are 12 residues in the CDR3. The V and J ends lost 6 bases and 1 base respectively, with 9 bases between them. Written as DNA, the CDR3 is TGCAGCGTGATCGAGAATAACTATGGCTACACCTTC. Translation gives CSVIENNYGYTF.

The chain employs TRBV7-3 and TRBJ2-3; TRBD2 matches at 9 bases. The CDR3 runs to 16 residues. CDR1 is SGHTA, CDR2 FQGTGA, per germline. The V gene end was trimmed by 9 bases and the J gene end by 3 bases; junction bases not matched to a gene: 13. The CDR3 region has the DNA TGTGCCAGTAGCGAAGGCGGGGGGGCCTATACAGATACGCAGTATTTT. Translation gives CASSEGGGAYTDTQYF.

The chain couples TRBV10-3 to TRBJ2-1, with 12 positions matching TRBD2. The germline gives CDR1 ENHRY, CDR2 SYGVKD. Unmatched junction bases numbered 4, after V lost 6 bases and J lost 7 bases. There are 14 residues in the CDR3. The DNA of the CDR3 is TGTGCCATCAGAACTAGCGGGGGGAAGAATGAGCAGTTCTTC. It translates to CAIRTSGGKNEQFF.

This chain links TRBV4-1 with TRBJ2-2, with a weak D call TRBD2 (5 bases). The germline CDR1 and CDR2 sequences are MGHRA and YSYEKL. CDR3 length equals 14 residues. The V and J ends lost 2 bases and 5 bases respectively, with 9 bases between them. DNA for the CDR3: TGCGCCAGCAGCCAACCGACGGGGACCGGGGAGCTGTTTTTT. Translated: CASSQPTGTGELFF.

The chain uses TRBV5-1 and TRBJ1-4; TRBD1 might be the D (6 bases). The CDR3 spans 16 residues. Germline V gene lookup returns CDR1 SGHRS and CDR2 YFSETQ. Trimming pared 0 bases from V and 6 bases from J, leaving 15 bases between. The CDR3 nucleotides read TGCGCCAGCAGCTTGGTGGCGGGGGCAAGCTATGAAAAACTGTTTTTT. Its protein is CASSLVAGASYEKLFF.